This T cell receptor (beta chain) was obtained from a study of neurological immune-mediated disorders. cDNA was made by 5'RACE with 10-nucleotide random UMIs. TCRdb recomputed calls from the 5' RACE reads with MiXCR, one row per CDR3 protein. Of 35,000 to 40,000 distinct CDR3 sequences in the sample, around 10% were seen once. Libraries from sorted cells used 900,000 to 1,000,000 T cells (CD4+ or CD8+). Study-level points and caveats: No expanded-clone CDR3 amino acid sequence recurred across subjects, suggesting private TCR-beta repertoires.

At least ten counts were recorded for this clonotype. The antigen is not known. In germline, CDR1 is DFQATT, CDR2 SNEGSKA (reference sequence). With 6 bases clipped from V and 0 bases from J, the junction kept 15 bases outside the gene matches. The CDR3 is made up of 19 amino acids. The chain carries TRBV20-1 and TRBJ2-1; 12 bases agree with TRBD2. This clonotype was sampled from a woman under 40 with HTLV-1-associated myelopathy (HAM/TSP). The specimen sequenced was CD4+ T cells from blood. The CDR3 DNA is TGCAGTGCAAGACCGGTACTAGCGGGGGGACACAGCTCCTACAATGAGCAGTTCTTC. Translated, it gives CSARPVLAGGHSSYNEQFF.